Following are 29 T cell receptor beta chains from one sample sequenced in a study of post-analysis software for immune sequencing data (dated by TCRdb to 2015 to 2017). Their antigen targets remain unknown. Paper-wide results and their limitations: Significantly higher frequencies in patients than in controls were found for about five TRBV segments, including TRBV5-6, TRBV5-1 and TRBV20-1.

Library creation used PCR. The sequencer was an Illumina HiSeq 2500. To reduce PCR and sequencing biases, unique molecular identifiers were built into the TCR beta cDNA libraries. The public reads were run again by TCRdb, first through fastp at Q25 and then through MiXCR, and only productive beta chains were kept. Identical CDR3 protein sequences are pooled into one entry, listed with their most common genes and DNA. The sample table shows roughly 170,000 distinct CDR3 sequences, and 25% to 35% are seen once. The ten largest clonotypes hold roughly 1.6% of the sample. The sequenced material came from blood. These TCRs come from a girl aged 5 to 17 with multiple sclerosis.

This clonotype was counted at least ten times. The chain employs TRBV5-4 and TRBJ1-2; D is unresolved. CDR3 size: 13 residues. Trimming removed 4 bases from V and 8 bases from J, with 15 bases in between. Germline CDR1 SGHNT, CDR2 YYREEE (reference sequence). The CDR3 region is CASSHMMTGGYTF. In DNA, the CDR3 is TGTGCCAGCAGCCACATGATGACCGGGGGCTACACCTTC.

This clonotype occurred a few times. The V gene is TRBV20-1, the J gene TRBJ2-2, with 10 bases matching TRBD1. The germline V gene encodes CDR1 DFQATT and CDR2 SNEGSKA (reference sequence). After removal of 4 bases from V and 1 base from J, the junction contained 6 bases not matched to a gene. This CDR3 contains 16 residues. The CDR3 sequence is CSATRRDRGNTGELFF. CDR3 sequence (DNA): TGCAGTGCTACCCGACGGGACAGGGGGAACACCGGGGAGCTGTTTTTT.

This clonotype has ten or more counts. The rearrangement joins TRBV20-1 to TRBJ2-5; D is unclear. Germline V gene data show CDR1 as DFQATT and CDR2 as SNEGSKA (reference sequence). The ends were cut back, 5 bases at V and 7 bases at J, with 23 bases in the middle. The CDR3 runs 15 residues. CDR3 nucleotide sequence: TGCAGTGCTCCTCAGGAACGGACCGACCGAGGGACCCAGTACTTC. Translating gives CSAPQERTDRGTQYF.

This clonotype was seen many times. The chain has TRBV9 and TRBJ2-1; D is unclear. The CDR3 runs 15 residues. Germline V gene sequence: CDR1 SGDLS, CDR2 YYNGEE. V dropped 1 base and J dropped 1 base, with 9 bases sitting between them. The CDR3 region has the DNA TGTGCCAGCAGCGTAAGTCTTAGTTCCTACAATGAGCAGTTCTTC. Amino acid sequence: CASSVSLSSYNEQFF.

This clonotype was picked up many times. The chain carries TRBV7-8 and TRBJ2-5, with 9 bases lining up with TRBD1. The CDR3 is made up of 17 amino acids. Trimming took 4 bases from V and 4 from J; bases not matched to a gene: 13. CDR1 and CDR2 (germline): SGHVS, FQNEAQ. CDR3 nucleotides: TGTGCCAGCAGCTATGCGCCTAGACAGGGGGGTCGAGAGACCCAGTACTTC. It specifies CASSYAPRQGGRETQYF.

As to this clonotype: A read error may explain this, as a much larger clone is one base away. V gene TRBV7-2 combines with J gene TRBJ2-5, with D perhaps matching TRBD2 (6 bases). Germline V lookup: CDR1 SGHTA, CDR2 FQGNSA. The CDR3 is 13 residues long. Trimming left V 4 bases short and J 7 bases short, with 13 bases between. In nucleotides, the CDR3 is TGTGCCAGCAGCTCGGAGGGTAAAGGGACCCAGTACTTC. This translates into CASSSEGKGTQYF.

The chain joins TRBV7-2 to TRBJ2-4, with TRBD2 matching over 8 bases. Germline CDR1 is SGHTA and CDR2 is FQGNSA. This CDR3 contains 16 residues. J lost 6 bases, V lost 2 bases, and 9 bases had no gene match. CDR3 protein: CASSLSSQRERNIQYF. CDR3 DNA sequence: TGTGCCAGCAGCTTATCCTCTCAGCGGGAGAGAAACATTCAGTACTTC. Complete variable domain (other parts from reference TRBV7-2 and TRBJ2-4): GAGVSQSPSNKVTEKGKDVELRCDPISGHTALYWYRQSLGQGLEFLIYFQGNSAPDKSGLPSDRFSAERTGGSVSTLTIQRTQQEDSAVYLCASSLSSQRERNIQYFGAGTRLSVL.

This clonotype was detected many times. The chain carries TRBV5-1 and TRBJ2-5, with TRBD1 identical over 7 bases. In germline, CDR1 is SGHRS, CDR2 YFSETQ. The CDR3 is made up of 14 amino acids. Losses at the gene ends were 4 bases for V and 5 bases for J; bases not matched to a gene: 8. The CDR3 DNA follows: TGCGCCAGCAGCCCATGGACAGGCCAGGAGACCCAGTACTTC. Protein sequence: CASSPWTGQETQYF.

This chain uses TRBV28 with TRBJ2-1; 9 nucleotides line up with TRBD2. This CDR3 has 17 amino acids. Germline CDR1 is MDHEN and CDR2 is SYDVKM. The junction had 9 bases not matched to a gene; V was cut back by 2 bases and J by 4 bases. In nucleotides, the CDR3 is TGTGCCAGCAGTTTAAGTCTTAGCGGGAGATCATACAATGAGCAGTTCTTC. This codes for CASSLSLSGRSYNEQFF.

The rearrangement links TRBV5-1 to TRBJ2-5, with D possibly matching TRBD2 (5 bases). The V gene lost 4 bases and the J gene lost 5 bases, with 18 bases spanning the gap. Per germline, CDR1 SGHRS and CDR2 YFSETQ. This CDR3 has 15 amino acids. The CDR3 loop reads CASSKRQAEIETQYF. The CDR3 region has the DNA TGCGCCAGCAGCAAGCGGCAGGCCGAGATTGAGACCCAGTACTTC.

This clonotype appeared once. The CDR3 loop reads CASSFSHLSNQPQHF. CDR3 coding DNA: TGTGCCAGCAGTTTTTCTCATCTTAGCAATCAGCCCCAGCATTTT. This rearrangement joins TRBV28 to TRBJ1-5; D uncertain. This CDR3 has 15 amino acids. V was cut by 3 bases and J by 0 bases, with 9 bases left in between. Per germline, CDR1 MDHEN and CDR2 SYDVKM.

This clonotype was recorded many times. This rearrangement joins TRBV20-1 to TRBJ1-2; D not resolved. CDR3 size: 12 residues. V lost 2 bases and J lost 2, with 6 bases in between. CDR1 and CDR2 from the germline V gene are DFQATT and SNEGSKA (reference sequence). Written as DNA, the CDR3 is TGCAGTGCTAGAAAAGGGAACTATGGCTACACCTTC. Amino acid sequence: CSARKGNYGYTF.

This clonotype was counted ten times or more. The V and J genes are TRBV4-1 and TRBJ2-7; 10 bases map to TRBD2. The CDR3 spans 16 residues. Germline CDR1 reads MGHRA; CDR2 reads YSYEKL. V shed 1 base and J 4 bases; nucleotides not matched to a gene: 7. CDR3 sequence reads: CASSQAPTSGPYEQYF. The CDR3 DNA reads as TGCGCCAGCAGCCAAGCCCCGACTAGCGGGCCTTACGAGCAGTACTTC.

This clonotype was recorded many times. This chain links TRBV20-1 with TRBJ2-7; 8 bases fit TRBD2. The CDR3 is 12 residues long. The germline V gene encodes CDR1 DFQATT and CDR2 SNEGSKA (reference sequence). V was pared by 4 bases and J by 5 bases, with 4 bases of the junction left unmatched. The CDR3 DNA sequence: TGCAGTGCTATAGCGGGAAGCGACGAGCAGTACTTC. Protein product: CSAIAGSDEQYF.

V usage is TRBV30 and J usage is TRBJ1-1; no reliable D call. From germline, CDR1 is GTSNPN and CDR2 SVGIG (reference sequence). Trimming stripped 8 bases from V and 7 bases from J, with 17 bases between. This CDR3 has 12 residues. CDR3 region: CATYTSGVEAFF. CDR3 DNA sequence: TGTGCCACTTACACTTCAGGCGTTGAAGCTTTCTTT.

There are many counts of this clonotype. This chain connects TRBV20-1 to TRBJ2-1; D gene unclear. The CDR3 runs to 14 residues. Trimming left V 6 bases short and J 0 bases short, with 12 bases between. CDR1 DFQATT and CDR2 SNEGSKA come from the germline V gene (reference sequence). The CDR3 protein is CSAGLGYSYNEQFF. As DNA, the CDR3 is TGCAGTGCCGGCCTAGGCTACTCCTACAATGAGCAGTTCTTC.

This clonotype has more than one count but fewer than ten. The chain employs TRBV5-1 and TRBJ2-7, with D perhaps being TRBD1 or TRBD2 (5 bases each). Per germline, CDR1 SGHRS and CDR2 YFSETQ. The CDR3 length is 16 residues. Trimming took off 2 bases at V and 5 bases at J, with 20 bases between the two ends. CDR3 loop: CASSFGRRDGLHEQYF. The CDR3 region has the DNA TGCGCCAGCAGCTTTGGAAGAAGGGACGGCCTCCACGAGCAGTACTTC.

The chain recombines TRBV4-1 with TRBJ1-1; no reliable D call. The CDR3 is 16 residues long. CDR1 and CDR2 (germline): MGHRA, YSYEKL. V gave up 0 bases and J gave up 4 bases, with 15 bases separating them. CDR3 loop: CASSQDATGVGTEAFF. In DNA form, the CDR3 reads TGCGCCAGCAGCCAAGATGCGACTGGGGTGGGCACTGAAGCTTTCTTT.

This clonotype has ten or more counts. The chain couples TRBV7-9 to TRBJ2-7; no clear D gene. Deletions cut 0 bases from V and 4 bases from J, with 19 bases between. The V gene's germline CDR1 is SEHNR and CDR2 FQNEAQ (reference sequence). CDR3 length: 17 amino acids. As DNA, the CDR3 is TGTGCCAGCAGCTTAGCCTCCGAACGTGGACGCTTTTACGAGCAGTACTTC. Amino acid sequence: CASSLASERGRFYEQYF.

This clonotype occurred a few times. CDR3 region: CSARDGGYNEQYF. In DNA, the CDR3 is TGCAGTGCTAGAGATGGGGGGTACAATGAGCAGTACTTC. The chain combines TRBV20-1 with TRBJ2-7, with D tentatively TRBD2 (6 bases). Germline V gene lookup returns CDR1 DFQATT and CDR2 SNEGSKA (reference sequence). The V gene lost 0 bases and the J gene lost 7 bases, with 13 bases spanning the gap. CDR3 length: 13 amino acids.

This clonotype has a handful of counts. The V gene is TRBV5-1, the J gene TRBJ2-7; 9 bases match TRBD2. There are 16 residues in the CDR3. Germline values: CDR1 SGHRS, CDR2 YFSETQ. The V and J ends lost 0 bases and 0 bases, in that order; junction bases with no gene match: 4. CDR3 bases: TGCGCCAGCAGCTTGGGACTAGCGGCGGTCTCCTACGAGCAGTACTTC. It yields the protein CASSLGLAAVSYEQYF.

This clonotype has ten or more counts. The chain links TRBV12-3 or TRBV12-4 to TRBJ2-4; 11 bases are a match to TRBD2. The V gene end was trimmed by 6 bases and the J gene end by 0 bases; junction bases not matched to a gene: 13. This CDR3 has 19 amino acids. The CDR3 here is CASSRAGTSGYLAKNIQYF. The CDR3 DNA reads as TGTGCCAGCAGCCGGGCCGGGACTAGCGGATACCTAGCCAAAAACATTCAGTACTTC.

The V and J genes are TRBV29-1 and TRBJ2-7, with 7 positions matching TRBD1. CDR1 is SQVTM, CDR2 ANQGSEA, per germline. V gave up 7 bases and J gave up 3 bases; unmatched junction bases: 6. This CDR3 is 12 amino acids long. The CDR3 nucleotides read TGCAGCGCCAGGGGACAGAACTACGAGCAGTACTTC. As protein: CSARGQNYEQYF.

The gene calls are TRBV3-1 and TRBJ2-7, with 9 bases aligning to TRBD2. V shed 8 bases and J 3 bases; nucleotides not matched to a gene: 5. The CDR3 covers 13 residues. Germline assignment: CDR1 LGHDT and CDR2 YNNKEL (reference sequence). The CDR3 DNA follows: TGTGCCAGCGGATTTAGCGGGGGCTACGAGCAGTACTTC. Its translation: CASGFSGGYEQYF.

This clonotype was recorded many times. This chain connects TRBV6-2 or TRBV6-3 to TRBJ2-1; possible D gene TRBD2, 5 bases. Germline values: CDR1 MNHEY, CDR2 SVGEGT. Deletions cut 4 bases from V and 8 bases from J, with 21 bases between. The CDR3 runs 16 residues. The CDR3 nucleotides read TGTGCCAGCAGTTCCATAAGGACGATAAAGGACTATGAGCAGTTCTTC. Its translation: CASSSIRTIKDYEQFF.

V is TRBV29-1 and J is TRBJ1-1, with D possibly being TRBD1 (5 bases). The germline V and J ends were trimmed by 0 bases and 4 bases, with 12 bases remaining between them. The germline CDR1 and CDR2 sequences are SQVTM and ANQGSEA. CDR3 length: 14 amino acids. The CDR3 sequence is CSVEDLLRGTEAFF. In DNA, the CDR3 is TGCAGCGTTGAAGATCTTCTGAGGGGCACTGAAGCTTTCTTT.

This clonotype was seen repeatedly, ten times or more. The V and J genes are TRBV6-6 and TRBJ1-2; possible D gene TRBD1, 6 bases. From germline, CDR1 is MNHNY and CDR2 SVGAGI (reference sequence). This CDR3 is 16 amino acids long. The V and J ends lost 6 bases and 6 bases respectively, with 23 bases between them. The CDR3 nucleotides are TGTGCCAGCAGCCTCCGGGGGCTGGGCCTGACAGATGGCTACACCTTC. Amino acids: CASSLRGLGLTDGYTF.

The table lists this clonotype with many counts. The chain has TRBV20-1 and TRBJ2-3, with a tentative D call TRBD2 (5 bases). Trimming shortened V by 7 bases and J by 4 bases, and 12 bases separated the two germline ends. Germline loops: CDR1 DFQATT, CDR2 SNEGSKA (reference sequence). This CDR3 is built from 12 residues. Written as DNA, the CDR3 is TGCAGTGTCGAGGGAGTGGCAGATACGCAGTATTTT. This sequence encodes CSVEGVADTQYF.

This clonotype was seen a few times. CDR3 protein: CASSPGLVNEQFF. Here the CDR3 DNA reads TGCGCCAGCAGCCCGGGACTAGTGAATGAGCAGTTCTTC. This rearrangement joins TRBV5-1 to TRBJ2-1; 8 nucleotides match TRBD2. CDR3 length equals 13 residues. The V gene's germline CDR1 is SGHRS and CDR2 YFSETQ. V was pared by 4 bases and J by 7 bases, with 4 bases of the junction left unmatched.